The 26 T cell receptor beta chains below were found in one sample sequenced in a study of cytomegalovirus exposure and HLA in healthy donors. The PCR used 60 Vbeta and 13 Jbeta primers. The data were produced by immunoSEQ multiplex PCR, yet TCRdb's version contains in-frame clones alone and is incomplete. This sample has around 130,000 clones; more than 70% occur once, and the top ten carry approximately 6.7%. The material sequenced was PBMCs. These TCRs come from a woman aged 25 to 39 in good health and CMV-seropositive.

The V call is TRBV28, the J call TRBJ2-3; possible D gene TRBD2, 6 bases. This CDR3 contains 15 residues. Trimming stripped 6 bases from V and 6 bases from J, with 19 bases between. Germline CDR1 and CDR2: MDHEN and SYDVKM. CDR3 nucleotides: TGTGCCAGCAGCTCCACCCGGGGGAAGTGGGATACGCAGTATTTT. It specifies CASSSTRGKWDTQYF.

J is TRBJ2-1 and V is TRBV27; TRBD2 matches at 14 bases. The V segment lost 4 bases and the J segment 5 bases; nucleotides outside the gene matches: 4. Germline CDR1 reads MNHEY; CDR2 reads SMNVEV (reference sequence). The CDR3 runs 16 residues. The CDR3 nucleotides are TGTGCCAGCAGTTCGGGACTAGCGGGGGCACACAATGAGCAGTTCTTC. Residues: CASSSGLAGAHNEQFF.

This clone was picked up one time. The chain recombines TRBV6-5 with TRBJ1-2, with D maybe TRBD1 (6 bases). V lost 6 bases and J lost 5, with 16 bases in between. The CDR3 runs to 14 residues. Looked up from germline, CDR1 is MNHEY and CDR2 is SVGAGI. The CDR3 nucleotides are TGTGCCAGCAGCCTTCAGGACAGACGATATGGCTACACCTTC. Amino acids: CASSLQDRRYGYTF.

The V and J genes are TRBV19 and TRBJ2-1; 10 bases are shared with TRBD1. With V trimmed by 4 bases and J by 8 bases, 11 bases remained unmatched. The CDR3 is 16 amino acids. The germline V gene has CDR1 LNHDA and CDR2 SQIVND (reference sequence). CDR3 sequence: CASSTLRDRGGDEQFF. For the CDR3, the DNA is TGTGCCAGTAGTACGTTGCGGGACAGGGGAGGAGATGAGCAGTTCTTC. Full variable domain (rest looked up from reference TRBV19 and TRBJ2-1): DGGITQSPKYLFRKEGQNVTLSCEQNLNHDAMYWYRQDPGQGLRLIYYSQIVNDFQKGDIAEGYSVSREKKESFPLTVTSAQKNPTAFYLCASSTLRDRGGDEQFFGPGTRLTVL.

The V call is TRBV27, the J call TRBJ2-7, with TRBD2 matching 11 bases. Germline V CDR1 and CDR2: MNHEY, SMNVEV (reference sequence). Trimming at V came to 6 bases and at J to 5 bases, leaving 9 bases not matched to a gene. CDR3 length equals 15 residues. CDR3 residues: CASSFLSGGANEQYF. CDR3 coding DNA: TGTGCCAGCAGCTTTCTTAGCGGGGGGGCCAACGAGCAGTACTTC.

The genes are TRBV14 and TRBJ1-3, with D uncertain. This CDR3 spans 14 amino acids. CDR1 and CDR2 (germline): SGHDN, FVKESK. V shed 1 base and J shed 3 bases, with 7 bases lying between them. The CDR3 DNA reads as TGTGCCAGCAGCCAAGGCCTCTATGGAAACACCATATATTTT. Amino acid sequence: CASSQGLYGNTIYF.

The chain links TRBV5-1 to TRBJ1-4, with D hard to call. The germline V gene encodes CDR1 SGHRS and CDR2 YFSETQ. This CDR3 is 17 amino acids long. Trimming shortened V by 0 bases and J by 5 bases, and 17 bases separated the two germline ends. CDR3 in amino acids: CASSLAVLRRGNEKLFF. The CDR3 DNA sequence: TGCGCCAGCAGCTTGGCCGTTTTGAGGAGAGGGAATGAAAAACTGTTTTTT.

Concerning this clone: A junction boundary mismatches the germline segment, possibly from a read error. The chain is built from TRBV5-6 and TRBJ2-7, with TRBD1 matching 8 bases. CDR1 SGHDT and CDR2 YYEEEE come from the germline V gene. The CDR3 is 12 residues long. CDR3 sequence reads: CASSPGQGLVDF. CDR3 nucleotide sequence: TGTGCCAGCAGCCCCGGACAGGGTCTTGTCGACTTC.

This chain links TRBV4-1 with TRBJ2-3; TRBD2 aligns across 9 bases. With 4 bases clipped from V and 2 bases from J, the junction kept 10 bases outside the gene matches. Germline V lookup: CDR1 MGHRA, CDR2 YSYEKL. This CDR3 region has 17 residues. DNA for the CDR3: TGCGCCAGCAGCCTCTTCGCCCTAGCGGGGTTCACAGATACGCAGTATTTT. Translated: CASSLFALAGFTDTQYF.

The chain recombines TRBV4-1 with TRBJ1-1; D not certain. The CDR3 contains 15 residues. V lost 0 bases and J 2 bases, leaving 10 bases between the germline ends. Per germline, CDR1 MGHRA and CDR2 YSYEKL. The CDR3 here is CASSQDRRVNTEAFF. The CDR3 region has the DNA TGCGCCAGCAGCCAAGATCGGAGAGTTAACACTGAAGCTTTCTTT.

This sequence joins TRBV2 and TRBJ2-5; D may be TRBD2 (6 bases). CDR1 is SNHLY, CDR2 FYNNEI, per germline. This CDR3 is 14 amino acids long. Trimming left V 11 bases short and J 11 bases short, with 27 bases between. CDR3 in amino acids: CAFGPQGYLREQYF. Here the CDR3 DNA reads TGTGCCTTCGGGCCGCAGGGATATCTACGGGAGCAGTACTTC.

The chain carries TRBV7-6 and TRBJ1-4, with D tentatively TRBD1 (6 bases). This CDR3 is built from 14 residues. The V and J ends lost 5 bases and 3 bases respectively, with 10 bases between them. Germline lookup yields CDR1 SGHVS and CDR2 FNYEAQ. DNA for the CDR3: TGTGCCAGCAGCCGGACAGTGTCTAATGAAAAACTGTTTTTT. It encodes CASSRTVSNEKLFF.

CDR3 nucleotides: TGTTCCAAGCAGAAGGCGGCATACGAGCAGTACTTC. Encoded protein: CSKQKAAYEQYF. The chain uses TRBV2 and TRBJ2-7; no clear D. The CDR3 has 12 amino acids. CDR1 and CDR2 (germline): SNHLY, FYNNEI.

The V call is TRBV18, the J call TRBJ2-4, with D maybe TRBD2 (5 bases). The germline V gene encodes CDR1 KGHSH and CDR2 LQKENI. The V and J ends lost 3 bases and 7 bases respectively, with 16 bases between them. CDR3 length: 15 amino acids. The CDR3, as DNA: TGTGCCAGCTCACCCTCATTGCTGGAGGTGAACATTCAGTACTTC. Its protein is CASSPSLLEVNIQYF.

The CDR3 DNA is TGTGCCAGCAGTTTATTCAGGGTGGGACAGGAGCTTAATTCACCCCTCCACTTT. Protein: CASSLFRVGQELNSPLHF. The V call is TRBV28, the J call TRBJ1-6, with 8 bases matching TRBD1. V dropped 1 base and J dropped 6; count of bases not matched to a gene: 11. The CDR3 covers 18 residues. CDR1 and CDR2 (germline): MDHEN, SYDVKM.

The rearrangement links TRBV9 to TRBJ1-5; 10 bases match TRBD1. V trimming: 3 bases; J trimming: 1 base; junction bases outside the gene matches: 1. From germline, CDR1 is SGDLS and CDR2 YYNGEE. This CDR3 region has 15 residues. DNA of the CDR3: TGTGCCAGCAGCGGACAGGGGGCGAGCAATCAGCCCCAGCATTTT. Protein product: CASSGQGASNQPQHF.

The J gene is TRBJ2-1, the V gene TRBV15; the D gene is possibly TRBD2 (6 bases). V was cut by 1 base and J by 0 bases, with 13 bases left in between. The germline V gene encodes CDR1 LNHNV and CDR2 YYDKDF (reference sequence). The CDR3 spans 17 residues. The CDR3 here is CATSRVGAGSSYNEQFF. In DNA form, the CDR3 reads TGTGCCACCAGCAGAGTTGGGGCCGGGAGCTCCTACAATGAGCAGTTCTTC.

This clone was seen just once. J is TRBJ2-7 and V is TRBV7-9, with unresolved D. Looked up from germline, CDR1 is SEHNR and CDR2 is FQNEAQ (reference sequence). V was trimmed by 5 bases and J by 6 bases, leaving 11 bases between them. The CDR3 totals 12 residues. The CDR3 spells CASSLLSSEQYF. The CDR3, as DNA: TGTGCCAGCAGCCTCCTTTCTAGCGAGCAGTACTTC. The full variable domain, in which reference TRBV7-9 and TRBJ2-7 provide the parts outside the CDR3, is DTGVSQNPRHKITKRGQNVTFRCDPISEHNRLYWYRQTLGQGPEFLTYFQNEAQLEKSRLLSDRFSAERPKGSFSTLEIQRTEQGDSAMYLCASSLLSSEQYFGPGTRLTVT.

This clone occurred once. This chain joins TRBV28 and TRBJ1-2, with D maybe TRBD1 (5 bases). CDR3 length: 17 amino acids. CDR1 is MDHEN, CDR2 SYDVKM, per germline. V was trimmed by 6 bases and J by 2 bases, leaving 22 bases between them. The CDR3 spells CASSPGGDYYPNYGYTF. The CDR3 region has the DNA TGTGCCAGCAGCCCCGGAGGGGACTATTATCCAAACTATGGCTACACCTTC.

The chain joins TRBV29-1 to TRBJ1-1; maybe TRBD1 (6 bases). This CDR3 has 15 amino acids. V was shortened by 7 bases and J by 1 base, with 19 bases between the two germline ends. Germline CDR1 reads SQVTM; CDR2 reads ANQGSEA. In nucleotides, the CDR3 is TGCAGCGCGAAACCGGGGGGCGATAGGAACACTGAAGCTTTCTTT. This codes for CSAKPGGDRNTEAFF. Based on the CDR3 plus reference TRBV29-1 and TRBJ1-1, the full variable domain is SAVISQKPSRDICQRGTSLTIQCQVDSQVTMMFWYRQQPGQSLTLIATANQGSEATYESGFVIDKFPISRPNLTFSTLTVSNMSPEDSSIYLCSAKPGGDRNTEAFFGQGTRLTVV.

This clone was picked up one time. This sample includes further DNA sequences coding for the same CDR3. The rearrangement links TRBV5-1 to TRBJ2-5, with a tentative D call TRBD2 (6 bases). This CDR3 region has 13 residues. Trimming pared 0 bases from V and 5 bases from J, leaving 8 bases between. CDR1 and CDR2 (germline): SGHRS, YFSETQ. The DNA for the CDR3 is TGCGCCAGCAGCTTGGCTGGAGGGGAGACCCAGTACTTC. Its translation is CASSLAGGETQYF.

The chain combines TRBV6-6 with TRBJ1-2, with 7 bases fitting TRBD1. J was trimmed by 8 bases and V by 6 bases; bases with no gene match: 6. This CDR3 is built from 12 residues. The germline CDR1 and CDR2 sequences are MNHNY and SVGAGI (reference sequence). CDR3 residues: CASSPGDSGYTF. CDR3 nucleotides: TGTGCCAGCAGCCCCGGGGACAGCGGCTACACCTTC.

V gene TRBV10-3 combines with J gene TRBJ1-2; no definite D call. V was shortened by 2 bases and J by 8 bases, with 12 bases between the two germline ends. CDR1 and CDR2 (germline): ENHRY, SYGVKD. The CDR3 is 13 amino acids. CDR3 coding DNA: TGTGCCATCAGTGAGCCCCTCGGGAGAGGCTACACCTTC. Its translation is CAISEPLGRGYTF.

In nucleotides, the CDR3 is TGCAGTGCCCCCCAACAGGGAGTAGCTTTCTTT. Protein product: CSAPQQGVAFF. The chain joins TRBV20-1 to TRBJ1-1; TRBD1 is a possible D gene (6 bases). The CDR3 totals 11 residues. V was pared by 6 bases and J by 10 bases, with 15 bases between. Germline assignment: CDR1 DFQATT and CDR2 SNEGSKA (reference sequence).

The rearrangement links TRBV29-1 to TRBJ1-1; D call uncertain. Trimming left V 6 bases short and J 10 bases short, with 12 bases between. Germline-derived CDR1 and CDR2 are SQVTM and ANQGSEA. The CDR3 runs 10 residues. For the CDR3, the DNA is TGCAGCGTCAGCGCCCCTGGAGCTTTCTTT. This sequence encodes CSVSAPGAFF.

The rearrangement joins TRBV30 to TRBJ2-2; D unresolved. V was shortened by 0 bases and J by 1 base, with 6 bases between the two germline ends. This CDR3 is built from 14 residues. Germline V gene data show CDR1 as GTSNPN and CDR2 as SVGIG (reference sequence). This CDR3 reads CAWSVNGNTGELFF. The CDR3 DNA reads TGTGCCTGGAGTGTAAACGGGAACACCGGGGAGCTGTTTTTT.